This TCR beta chain was captured in a study of blood T cell repertoires in COVID-19. At the level of the study: Sites in the United States, Italy and Spain provided acute and convalescent COVID-19 samples. Nucleic acid was either cDNA or gDNA, and it came from T cells, B-cell-depleted T cells, or PBMCs.

Original methodology: Amplified reference gene primers provided the basis for estimating nucleated cell counts. Method: immunoSEQ multiplex PCR; TCRdb's copy keeps in-frame clones and lacks some. V and J calls and clone size are copied from that table; D and trimming were computed from the DNA. The profile covers about 100,000 clones, with 85% to 90% appearing a single time and roughly 4.7% taken by the ten largest. The CDR3 is made up of 15 amino acids. Germline V CDR1 and CDR2: MDHEN, SYDVKM. With 11 bases removed from V and 0 bases from J, the gap between germline ends came to 17 bases. This sequence was found in a human donor in a cohort sampled during active COVID-19. The V call is TRBV28, the J call TRBJ1-5; D perhaps matches TRBD1 (5 bases). The sequenced sample consisted of peripheral blood. Written as DNA, the CDR3 is TGTGCCTGCATTGGGGGGGGTTATAGCAATCAGCCCCAGCATTTT. Protein: CACIGGGYSNQPQHF.